This T cell receptor beta chain was profiled in a study of T cells expressing NK-cell markers (dated by TCRdb to the early 2020s). For context, the study as a whole: TCR beta-chain repertoires were profiled in sorted CD3+CD56+NKG2C+, CD3+CD56+NKG2C- and CD3+CD56-NKG2C+ T-cell subsets from several donors. Among the eight sequenced donors, only one was HCMV-seronegative, while the other seven were HCMV-seropositive. All eight donors whose samples were sequenced were randomly selected healthy volunteers, three of them men and five women. Illumina HiSeq 2000/2500, MiSeq or NextSeq was used to sequence libraries as 2 x 150 bp reads. Study-wide conclusions, independent of this receptor: Those dominant clonotypes were again the most abundant among CD3+CD56-NKG2C+ cells in a few donors, at roughly 28.3-60.1%. Whether the expanded NKG2C-expressing T cell clones were specific for HCMV antigens was left unclear. In several donors, the dominant CD3+CD56+NKG2C+ clonotypes were among the top 10 CD8+ clonotypes and accounted for roughly 1.0-8% of CD8+ T cells.

The sequencer was an Illumina HiSeq 2000. 5'RACE template switching, by which a universal primer site and unique molecular identifiers were added, was used to make TCR beta cDNA libraries. cDNA synthesis was primed from the TCR beta constant segment, followed by two successive PCR amplification steps. Under the source paper's analysis protocol: MIGEC handled demultiplexing of the reads and grouping by UMI, while MiTCR was used to assemble and quantify clonotypes. To exclude erroneous sequences, any TCR cDNA sequence not supported by at least two reads was discarded. The tcR package was used for downstream repertoire analysis, and clonotypes were matched across fractions by CDR3 nucleotide sequence plus V segment. VDJmatch was used to annotate antigen specificity against VDJdb, with one amino acid substitution in CDR3 permitted. Each entry corresponds to one CDR3 protein sequence from reads that TCRdb reprocessed, and DNA is not given. In this record, the V and J calls reflect TCRdb's handling and not the investigators' own analysis. This sample's table has entries for about 260,000 distinct CDR3 sequences. The top ten clonotypes cover roughly 4.2% of the sample.

Regarding this clonotype: It has no known antigen specificity.

A commercial ELISA kit detecting HCMV-specific IgG in serum was used to determine HCMV serostatus. Peripheral blood mononuclear cells were isolated from blood by Ficoll density gradient centrifugation. Counted from cysteine to phenylalanine, this CDR3 has 15 amino acids. DNA for this receptor is not on file. From the germline V gene, CDR1 is SGHTA and CDR2 is FQGTGA. The sequence was collected from a woman between 18 and 75 years old in good health. The chain is assembled from TRBV7-3 and TRBJ2-1; TCRdb gives TRBD2 as the D gene, but with no DNA this cannot be confirmed. The specimen was blood T cells: a sorted CD56 or NKG2C T cell subset, CD4+ or CD8+ T cells, or bulk PBMC T cells (not recorded which). The CDR3: CASSFLPSEGNEQFF.